This T cell receptor (beta chain) stems from a study of patients and donors after allogeneic stem cell transplantation. One entry per CDR3 protein, called by TCRdb with MiXCR from the RT-PCR reads. The sample contains 800,000 to 1,000,000 distinct CDR3 sequences, roughly 18% of which appear only once. Only one count was recorded for this clonotype. Looked up from germline, CDR1 is SGHAT and CDR2 is FQNNGV. CDR3 size: 14 residues. V gave up 0 bases and J gave up 0 bases, with 2 bases separating them. The chain couples TRBV11-2 to TRBJ1-4; D unclear. Sequenced: blood, either unsorted or a sorted T cell fraction (not recorded which). The TCR sequence derives from a human donor who was either an allogeneic HSCT recipient or a stem cell or donor lymphocyte infusion donor (not recorded which). It is not recorded whose cells these are; they may come from a transplant donor. This CDR3 reads CASSLEPTNEKLFF. CDR3 bases: TGTGCCAGCAGCTTAGAACCAACTAATGAAAAACTGTTTTTT.